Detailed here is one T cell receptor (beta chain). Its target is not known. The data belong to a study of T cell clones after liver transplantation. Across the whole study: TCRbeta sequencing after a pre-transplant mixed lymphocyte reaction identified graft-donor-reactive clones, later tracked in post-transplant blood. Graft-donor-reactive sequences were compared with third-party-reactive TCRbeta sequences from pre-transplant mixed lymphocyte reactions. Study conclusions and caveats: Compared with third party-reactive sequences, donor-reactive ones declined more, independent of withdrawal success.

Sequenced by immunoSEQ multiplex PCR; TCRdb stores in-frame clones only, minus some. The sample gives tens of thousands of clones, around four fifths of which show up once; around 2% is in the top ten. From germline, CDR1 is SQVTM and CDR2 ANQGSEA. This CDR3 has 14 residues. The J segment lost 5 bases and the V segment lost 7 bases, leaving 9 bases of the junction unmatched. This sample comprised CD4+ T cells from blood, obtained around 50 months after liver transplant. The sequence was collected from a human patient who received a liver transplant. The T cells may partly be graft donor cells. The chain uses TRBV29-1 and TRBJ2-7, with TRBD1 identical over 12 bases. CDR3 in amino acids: CSANPGTGGNEQYF. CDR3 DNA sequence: TGCAGCGCCAATCCCGGGACAGGGGGCAACGAGCAGTACTTC.